Listed below are T cell receptor beta chains from one sample, sequenced in a study of shared clonotypes between healthy human individuals. TCRdb's copy holds only in-frame clones and misses some; the assay was immunoSEQ multiplex PCR. The sample lists some 2.1 million clones; approximately 92% were seen once. Sample: naive CD8+ T cells from PBMCs. Receptor source: a man aged 18 to 35 in good health. Some clones in this sample may be carry-over from other donors' samples. Each CDR3 is given with its conserved first and last residue. Each record gives: J gene, CDR3 length, clone size, D gene, V gene, CDR3 DNA, CDR3 protein. A D gene is named only where the DNA matches it firmly. Not every row has a clone size; where given, it reads once, few, many or a size class.

>TRBJ2-7|15|-|-|TRBV6-1
TGTGCCAGCAGTGAAGGGCTGGGGGACTCCTACGAGCAGTACTTC
CASSEGLGDSYEQYF
>TRBJ2-2|14|-|-|TRBV19
TGTGCCAGTAGTATAGGGGGGTACACCGGGGAGCTGTTTTTT
CASSIGGYTGELFF
>TRBJ2-7|13|once|-|TRBV10-1
TGCGCCAGCAGAGCCGGGTCCTTCTACGAGCAGTACTTC
CASRAGSFYEQYF
>TRBJ2-3|17|-|-|TRBV6-1
TGTGCCAGCAGTGAAGGGTTTGGGCGGTCTAGCACAGATACGCAGTATTTT
CASSEGFGRSSTDTQYF
>TRBJ2-7|16|-|TRBD1|TRBV27
TGTGCCAGCAGTTTAGCACCTGGGACAGGGACCTACGAGCAGTACTTC
CASSLAPGTGTYEQYF
>TRBJ1-4|14|-|-|TRBV6-1
TGTGCCAGCAGTGGACAGACACTAGAAGAAAAACTGTTTTTT
CASSGQTLEEKLFF
>TRBJ2-7|14|once|-|TRBV19
TGTGCCAGTACCCCTCGCGCCGCTCCTTACGAGCAGTACTTC
CASTPRAAPYEQYF
>TRBJ1-1|14|-|-|TRBV28
TGTGCCAGCAGTTTAGTATCCAGGCCCGGAGGGGCTTTCTTT
CASSLVSRPGGAFF
>TRBJ2-2|16|-|TRBD2|TRBV19
TGTGCCAGTAGTATACTAGCGGGCTCCCAGGCCGGGGAGCTGTTTTTT
CASSILAGSQAGELFF
>TRBJ2-5|14|-|-|TRBV5-1
TGCGCCAGCAGCTTGGAAAATTCACAAGAGACCCAGTACTTC
CASSLENSQETQYF
>TRBJ2-7|15|-|-|TRBV5-4
TGTGCCAGCAGCTTGGATCTCCAGGGATCATCGGAGCAGTACTTC
CASSLDLQGSSEQYF
>TRBJ2-1|12|-|TRBD2|TRBV11-3
TGTGCCAGCAGCCCCCCGGGGGGTTTGCAGTTCTTC
CASSPPGGLQFF
>TRBJ2-7|11|-|-|TRBV11-2
TGTGCCAGCAGCACCCCCTACGAGCAGTACTTC
CASSTPYEQYF
>TRBJ2-7|15|-|TRBD1|TRBV5-3
TGTGCCAGAAGCCTGAAAAGGGACAGGGGCTACGAGCAGTACTTC
CARSLKRDRGYEQYF
>TRBJ1-1|15|-|-|TRBV28
TGTGCCAGCAGTCAGAGACTCACTATGGACACTGAAGCTTTCTTT
CASSQRLTMDTEAFF
>TRBJ2-5|13|-|-|TRBV2
TGTGCCAGCTTGCAATGGGGCAGGGAGACCCAGTACTTC
CASLQWGRETQYF
>TRBJ2-3|14|-|-|TRBV5-4
TGTGCCAGCAGCAAACTAGGATACACAGATACGCAGTATTTT
CASSKLGYTDTQYF